This T cell receptor beta chain is drawn from a study of blood T cell repertoires in COVID-19. The wider study: The United States, Italy and Spain provided the acute and convalescent COVID-19 samples. Nucleic acid was either cDNA or gDNA, and it came from T cells, B-cell-depleted T cells, or PBMCs.

Original processing methods: Researchers report that nucleated cell counts were estimated from reference gene primer amplification. Method: immunoSEQ multiplex PCR; TCRdb's copy keeps in-frame clones and lacks some. That table gives V, J and clone size, and the DNA gave D and trimming. The sample has 160,000 or so clones; approximately 80% are singletons. Specimen: peripheral blood. This TCR derives from a man in his sixties with acute or convalescent COVID-19.

In DNA form, the CDR3 reads TGCGCCAGCAGCTTGGGTGCCCAACTTGAAGCTTTCTTT. This gives the protein CASSLGAQLEAFF. The genes are TRBV5-1 and TRBJ1-1; D gene ambiguous. Trimming took off 0 bases at V and 7 bases at J, with 10 bases between the two ends. This CDR3 contains 13 residues. The germline CDR1 and CDR2 sequences are SGHRS and YFSETQ. The entire variable domain, with the rest obtained from reference TRBV5-1 and TRBJ1-1, is as follows: KAGVTQTPRYLIKTRGQQVTLSCSPISGHRSVSWYQQTPGQGLQFLFEYFSETQRNKGNFPGRFSGRQFSNSRSEMNVSTLELGDSALYLCASSLGAQLEAFFGQGTRLTVV.